Following are 24 T cell receptor beta chains from one sample sequenced in a study of T cell repertoires and HLA-DP antigens. The antigens for these receptors are not known. Some clones are missing from TCRdb's copy, which holds only in-frame ones; the method was immunoSEQ multiplex PCR. The sample lists over 60,000 clones, around 80% occurring once. The material sequenced was CD4+ T cells from PBMCs. All receptors derive from a man in his sixties in good health and CMV-seronegative.

V gene TRBV6-6 combines with J gene TRBJ1-1; 8 nucleotides agree with TRBD1. Germline-derived CDR1 and CDR2 are MNHNY and SVGAGI (reference sequence). V trimming: 7 bases; J trimming: 4 bases; junction bases outside the gene matches: 11. The CDR3 is 15 residues long. The CDR3: CASTRQGRGGTEAFF. The DNA of the CDR3 is TGTGCCAGCACCAGACAGGGGCGGGGGGGCACTGAAGCTTTCTTT.

This chain connects TRBV11-3 to TRBJ2-2; no definite D call. The germline V and J ends were trimmed by 1 base and 8 bases, with 11 bases remaining between them. Germline V gene lookup returns CDR1 SGHNT and CDR2 YENEEA. CDR3 length: 14 amino acids. The CDR3 DNA is TGTGCCAGCAGCTTAGGGGCAGGTGGTGGGGAGCTGTTTTTT. Protein: CASSLGAGGGELFF.

The chain couples TRBV7-7 to TRBJ2-2; D perhaps matches TRBD1 (6 bases). V shed 5 bases and J shed 1 base, with 8 bases lying between them. The CDR3 totals 14 residues. Germline CDR1 is SSHAT and CDR2 is FNYEAQ (reference sequence). The CDR3 bases are TGTGCCAGCAGCAGCAGGGGGAACACCGGGGAGCTGTTTTTT. Encoded protein: CASSSRGNTGELFF.

For this clone: This sample also contains other DNA sequences that code for the same CDR3. V usage is TRBV5-6 and J usage is TRBJ1-6; a weak D match, TRBD1 (5 bases). The CDR3 covers 13 residues. V shed 0 bases and J shed 7 bases, with 5 bases lying between them. Germline V gene sequence: CDR1 SGHDT, CDR2 YYEEEE. The DNA of the CDR3 is TGTGCCAGCAGCTTGGACAGGAATTCACCCCTCCACTTT. It encodes CASSLDRNSPLHF. The whole variable domain, filled in from reference TRBV5-6 and TRBJ1-6, reads DAGVTQSPTHLIKTRGQQVTLRCSPKSGHDTVSWYQQALGQGPQFIFQYYEEEERQRGNFPDRFSGHQFPNYSSELNVNALLLGDSALYLCASSLDRNSPLHFGNGTRLTVT.

J is TRBJ2-1 and V is TRBV9; no definite D call. The CDR3 extends over 11 amino acids. V lost 0 bases and J lost 9, with 4 bases in between. Per the germline V gene, CDR1 is SGDLS and CDR2 is YYNGEE. The CDR3 reads CASSVEGEQFF. CDR3 nucleotide sequence: TGTGCCAGCAGCGTAGAGGGTGAGCAGTTCTTC. The full variable domain, rest sourced from reference TRBV9 and TRBJ2-1, is DSGVTQTPKHLITATGQRVTLRCSPRSGDLSVYWYQQSLDQGLQFLIQYYNGEERAKGNILERFSAQQFPDLHSELNLSSLELGDSALYFCASSVEGEQFFGPGTRLTVL.

The genes are TRBV5-6 and TRBJ2-7; D uncertain. Germline V lookup: CDR1 SGHDT, CDR2 YYEEEE. CDR3 size: 14 residues. The V gene lost 2 bases and the J gene lost 2 bases, with 11 bases spanning the gap. As DNA, the CDR3 is TGTGCCAGCAGCTTTTCTGGGGTAACCTACGAGCAGTACTTC. Translated, it gives CASSFSGVTYEQYF.

The rearrangement uses TRBV6-5 and TRBJ2-2, with D hard to call. The V end lost 2 bases, the J end lost 1 base, and 11 bases lay between the germline ends. Germline CDR1 is MNHEY and CDR2 is SVGAGI. This CDR3 is built from 16 residues. CDR3 bases: TGTGCCAGCAGTTACGGATTGCCGGGGAACACCGGGGAGCTGTTTTTT. It translates to CASSYGLPGNTGELFF.

The V gene is TRBV19, the J gene TRBJ1-1; no reliable D call. Germline CDR1 and CDR2: LNHDA and SQIVND (reference sequence). The V end was cut by 3 bases, the J end by 1 base, with 6 bases between. The CDR3 extends over 13 amino acids. DNA of the CDR3: TGTGCCAGTAGTATGTTAAGGAACACTGAAGCTTTCTTT. This sequence encodes CASSMLRNTEAFF.

The chain uses TRBV7-9 and TRBJ1-4, with D tentatively TRBD1 (6 bases). Germline-derived CDR1 and CDR2 are SEHNR and FQNEAQ (reference sequence). Trimming cost V 5 bases and J 5 bases, with 12 bases left between them. The CDR3 runs 14 residues. In DNA form, the CDR3 reads TGTGCCAGCAGCCTCCGGGACACGAATGAAAAACTGTTTTTT. Protein: CASSLRDTNEKLFF.

This sequence joins TRBV7-2 and TRBJ2-3, with no clear D. This CDR3 has 13 amino acids. V dropped 5 bases and J dropped 4 bases, with 10 bases sitting between them. The germline CDR1 and CDR2 sequences are SGHTA and FQGNSA. CDR3 in amino acids: CASSPMKADTQYF. The DNA of the CDR3 is TGTGCCAGCAGCCCGATGAAGGCAGATACGCAGTATTTT.

The V call is TRBV28, the J call TRBJ1-4, with D perhaps TRBD1 (6 bases). CDR3 length equals 15 residues. The germline gives CDR1 MDHEN, CDR2 SYDVKM. The V end lost 5 bases, the J end lost 1 base, and 11 bases lay between the germline ends. The chain's CDR3 is CASSPLQGTNEKLFF. The CDR3 DNA reads as TGTGCCAGCAGTCCCCTACAGGGAACTAATGAAAAACTGTTTTTT.

A word on this clone: Other DNA sequences within the sample encode an identical CDR3. The chain joins TRBV7-2 to TRBJ2-3, with D possibly TRBD1 on 5 matching bases. The V end was cut by 2 bases, the J end by 4 bases, with 7 bases between. Germline V lookup: CDR1 SGHTA, CDR2 FQGNSA. The CDR3 consists of 13 residues. DNA for the CDR3: TGTGCCAGCAGCTTACAGGGTGCAGATACGCAGTATTTT. Its translation: CASSLQGADTQYF.

The rearrangement joins TRBV7-2 to TRBJ2-3, with D possibly TRBD2 on 5 matching bases. In germline, CDR1 is SGHTA, CDR2 FQGNSA. Trimming shortened V by 4 bases and J by 7 bases, and 6 bases separated the two germline ends. The CDR3 extends over 11 amino acids. This CDR3 reads CASSYGNTQYF. The DNA for the CDR3 is TGTGCCAGCAGCTACGGGAATACGCAGTATTTT.

CDR3 sequence reads: CASSLPSRVFTEAFF. The DNA of the CDR3 is TGTGCCAGCAGTCTACCATCCAGGGTATTCACTGAAGCTTTCTTT. J is TRBJ1-1 and V is TRBV28, with D perhaps matching TRBD1 (5 bases). The CDR3 has 15 amino acids. Per the germline V gene, CDR1 is MDHEN and CDR2 is SYDVKM. V dropped 5 bases and J dropped 4 bases, with 17 bases sitting between them.

This sequence joins TRBV9 and TRBJ1-4; D may be TRBD1 (6 bases). This CDR3 contains 15 residues. V lost 2 bases, J lost 7 bases, and 15 bases lay in between. Germline V gene sequence: CDR1 SGDLS, CDR2 YYNGEE. CDR3 sequence: CASSVRGAGSEKLFF. The CDR3 DNA follows: TGTGCCAGCAGCGTTCGGGGGGCCGGTTCTGAAAAACTGTTTTTT.

This sequence joins TRBV7-2 and TRBJ2-5; weak D call: TRBD1 (5 bases). V lost 5 bases, J lost 1 base, and 8 bases lay in between. CDR1 is SGHTA, CDR2 FQGNSA, per germline. CDR3 size: 13 residues. CDR3 sequence: CASSRQFQETQYF. The CDR3 DNA is TGTGCCAGCAGCCGACAGTTCCAAGAGACCCAGTACTTC.

The V call is TRBV29-1, the J call TRBJ1-2; TRBD1 aligns across 12 bases. The V segment lost 8 bases and the J segment 3 bases; nucleotides outside the gene matches: 4. The germline gives CDR1 SQVTM, CDR2 ANQGSEA. CDR3 length: 13 amino acids. Here the CDR3 reads CSFGTGGDYGYTF. CDR3 sequence (DNA): TGCAGCTTTGGGACAGGGGGCGACTATGGCTACACCTTC.

This clone was observed a handful of times. The chain carries TRBV6-6 and TRBJ1-2, with 9 bases that match TRBD1. V lost 7 bases and J lost 4; bases outside the gene matches: 10. Germline V lookup: CDR1 MNHNY, CDR2 SVGAGI (reference sequence). The CDR3 has 15 amino acids. The CDR3 sequence: CASTSGDRALYGYTF. The CDR3 nucleotides read TGTGCCAGCACCTCGGGGGACAGGGCCCTCTATGGCTACACCTTC.

This clone was recorded only once. The rearrangement uses TRBV30 and TRBJ1-3, with D unclear. The CDR3 runs to 14 residues. Trimming left V 3 bases short and J 0 bases short, with 9 bases between. Germline CDR1 and CDR2: GTSNPN and SVGIG (reference sequence). The CDR3 sequence is CAWSEESSGNTIYF. CDR3 in DNA: TGTGCCTGGAGCGAAGAGAGCTCTGGAAACACCATATATTTT.

V gene TRBV11-2 combines with J gene TRBJ2-1; tentative D call: TRBD2 (6 bases). Germline CDR1 SGHAT, CDR2 FQNNGV. This CDR3 is 14 amino acids long. V lost 1 base and J 10 bases, leaving 14 bases between the germline ends. CDR3 in amino acids: CASSLVRDAGEQFF. The CDR3 region has the DNA TGTGCCAGCAGCTTAGTAAGGGACGCGGGGGAGCAGTTCTTC.

V and J are TRBV10-3 and TRBJ1-1, with 9 bases identical to TRBD1. This CDR3 has 14 residues. Germline V gene lookup returns CDR1 ENHRY and CDR2 SYGVKD. After removal of 7 bases from V and 6 bases from J, the junction contained 9 bases not matched to a gene. The CDR3 nucleotides read TGTGCCATCAAGGGGGACAGGGAGGTTTCTGAAGCTTTCTTT. Translated: CAIKGDREVSEAFF.

This clone was seen just once. J is TRBJ2-5 and V is TRBV7-2, with TRBD2 identical over 11 bases. V shed 5 bases and J 2 bases; nucleotides not matched to a gene: 4. The CDR3 totals 15 residues. Germline CDR1 and CDR2: SGHTA and FQGNSA. Here the CDR3 DNA reads TGTGCCAGCAGCCTTGTAGCGGGGGGGCAAGAGACCCAGTACTTC. Encoded protein: CASSLVAGGQETQYF.

The CDR3 coding sequence is TGTGCCAGCAGCCAACACGTTAGCAATCAGCCCCAGCATTTT. It codes for CASSQHVSNQPQHF. The chain carries TRBV11-2 and TRBJ1-5; D gene unclear. The V end lost 5 bases, the J end lost 0 bases, and 8 bases lay between the germline ends. The CDR3 consists of 14 residues. CDR1 SGHAT and CDR2 FQNNGV come from the germline V gene. Full variable domain (rest looked up from reference TRBV11-2 and TRBJ1-5): EAGVAQSPRYKIIEKRQSVAFWCNPISGHATLYWYQQILGQGPKLLIQFQNNGVVDDSQLPKDRFSAERLKGVDSTLKIQPAKLEDSAVYLCASSQHVSNQPQHFGDGTRLSIL.

This clone has just one count. This chain uses TRBV10-1 with TRBJ2-3, with 11 bases identical to TRBD2. Germline V gene sequence: CDR1 WNHNN, CDR2 SYGVQD (reference sequence). Trimming removed 5 bases from V and 0 bases from J; junction bases left unmatched: 13. CDR3 size: 19 residues. In nucleotides, the CDR3 is TGCGCCAGCAGTCCCGGGCTAGCGGGGGGCTATTCTAGCACAGATACGCAGTATTTT. Translating it yields CASSPGLAGGYSSTDTQYF.